This T cell receptor (beta chain) was obtained from a study of blood T cell repertoires in COVID-19. Trimming removed 3 bases at V and 0 bases at J, with 10 bases between. This CDR3 has 15 amino acids. Germline CDR1 is SGHDT and CDR2 is YYEEEE. Only in-frame clones appear in the TCRdb table, and some are missing; sequencing was by immunoSEQ multiplex PCR. The sample has 200,000 to 250,000 clones, about 85% seen once; the top ten hold about 6%. The sequence derives from a young woman with acute COVID-19. Sequencing was carried out using PBMCs or T cells enriched from blood (not recorded which). The chain has TRBV5-6 and TRBJ2-1; D possibly corresponds to TRBD2 (6 bases). The CDR3 is CASSSGTGSYNEQFF. CDR3 DNA sequence: TGTGCCAGCAGCTCCGGGACTGGCTCCTACAATGAGCAGTTCTTC.